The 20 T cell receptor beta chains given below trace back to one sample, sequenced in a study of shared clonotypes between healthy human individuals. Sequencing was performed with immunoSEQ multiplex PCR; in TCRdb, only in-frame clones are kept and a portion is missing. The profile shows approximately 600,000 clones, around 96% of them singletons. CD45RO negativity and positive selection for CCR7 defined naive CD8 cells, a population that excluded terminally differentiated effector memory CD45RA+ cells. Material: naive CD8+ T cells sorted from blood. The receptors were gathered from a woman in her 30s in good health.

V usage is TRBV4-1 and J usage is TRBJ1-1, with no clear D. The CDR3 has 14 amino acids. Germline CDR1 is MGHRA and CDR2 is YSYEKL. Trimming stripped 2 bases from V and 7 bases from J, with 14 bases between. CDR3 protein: CASSQLLTFIEAFF. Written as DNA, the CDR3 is TGCGCCAGCAGCCAACTGTTGACCTTTATTGAAGCTTTCTTT.

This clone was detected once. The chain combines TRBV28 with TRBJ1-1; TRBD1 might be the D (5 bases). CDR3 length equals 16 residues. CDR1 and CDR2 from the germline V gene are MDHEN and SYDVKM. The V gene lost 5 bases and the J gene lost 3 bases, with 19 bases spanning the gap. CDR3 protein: CASSTYRWWRDTEAFF. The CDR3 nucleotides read TGTGCCAGCAGTACGTACAGGTGGTGGAGGGACACTGAAGCTTTCTTT. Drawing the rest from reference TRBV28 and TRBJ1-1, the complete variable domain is DVKVTQSSRYLVKRTGEKVFLECVQDMDHENMFWYRQDPGLGLRLIYFSYDVKMKEKGDIPEGYSVSREKKERFSLILESASTNQTSMYLCASSTYRWWRDTEAFFGQGTRLTVV.

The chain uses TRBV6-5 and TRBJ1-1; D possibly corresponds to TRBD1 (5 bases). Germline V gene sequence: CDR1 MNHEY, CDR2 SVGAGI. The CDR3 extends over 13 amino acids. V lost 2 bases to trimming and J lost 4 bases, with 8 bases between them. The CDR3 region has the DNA TGTGCCAGCAGTTACCGGGGGGTCACTGAAGCTTTCTTT. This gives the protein CASSYRGVTEAFF.

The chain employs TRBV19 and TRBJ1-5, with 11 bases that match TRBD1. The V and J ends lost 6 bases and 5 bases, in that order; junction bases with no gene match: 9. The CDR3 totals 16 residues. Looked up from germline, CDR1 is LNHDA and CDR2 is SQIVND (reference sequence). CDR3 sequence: CASRTGPDRGHQPQHF. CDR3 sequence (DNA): TGTGCCAGTAGAACGGGGCCGGACAGGGGGCATCAGCCCCAGCATTTT. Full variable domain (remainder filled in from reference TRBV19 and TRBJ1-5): DGGITQSPKYLFRKEGQNVTLSCEQNLNHDAMYWYRQDPGQGLRLIYYSQIVNDFQKGDIAEGYSVSREKKESFPLTVTSAQKNPTAFYLCASRTGPDRGHQPQHFGDGTRLSIL.

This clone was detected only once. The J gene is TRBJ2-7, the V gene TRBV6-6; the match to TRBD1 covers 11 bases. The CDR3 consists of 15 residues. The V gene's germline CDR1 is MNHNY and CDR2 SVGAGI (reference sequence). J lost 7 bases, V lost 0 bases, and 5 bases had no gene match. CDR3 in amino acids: CASSYSGQGAGEQYF. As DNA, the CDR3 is TGTGCCAGCAGTTACTCCGGACAGGGGGCAGGGGAGCAGTACTTC.

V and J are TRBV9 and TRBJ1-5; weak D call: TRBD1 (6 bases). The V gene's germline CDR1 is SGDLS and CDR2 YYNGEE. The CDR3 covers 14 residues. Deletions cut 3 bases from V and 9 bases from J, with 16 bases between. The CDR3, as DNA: TGTGCCAGCAGCGATAGCGGGGGGCAGACGCCCCAGCATTTT. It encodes CASSDSGGQTPQHF. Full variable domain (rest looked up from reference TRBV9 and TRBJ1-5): DSGVTQTPKHLITATGQRVTLRCSPRSGDLSVYWYQQSLDQGLQFLIQYYNGEERAKGNILERFSAQQFPDLHSELNLSSLELGDSALYFCASSDSGGQTPQHFGDGTRLSIL.

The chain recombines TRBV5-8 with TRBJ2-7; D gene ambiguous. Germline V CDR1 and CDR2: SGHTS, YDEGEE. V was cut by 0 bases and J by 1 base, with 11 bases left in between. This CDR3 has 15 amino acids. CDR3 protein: CASSLGSYRSYEQYF. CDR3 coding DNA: TGTGCCAGCAGCTTGGGAAGCTATCGATCCTACGAGCAGTACTTC.

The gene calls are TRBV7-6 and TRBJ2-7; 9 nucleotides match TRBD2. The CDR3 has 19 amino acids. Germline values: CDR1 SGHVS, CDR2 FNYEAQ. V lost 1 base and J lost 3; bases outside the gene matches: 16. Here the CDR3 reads CASSLGPSGTPEGHYEQYF. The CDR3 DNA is TGTGCCAGCAGCTTAGGACCTAGCGGGACACCCGAGGGACACTACGAGCAGTACTTC. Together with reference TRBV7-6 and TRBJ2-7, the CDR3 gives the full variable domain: GAGVSQSPRYKVTKRGQDVALRCDPISGHVSLYWYRQALGQGPEFLTYFNYEAQQDKSGLPNDRFSAERPEGSISTLTIQRTEQRDSAMYRCASSLGPSGTPEGHYEQYFGPGTRLTVT.

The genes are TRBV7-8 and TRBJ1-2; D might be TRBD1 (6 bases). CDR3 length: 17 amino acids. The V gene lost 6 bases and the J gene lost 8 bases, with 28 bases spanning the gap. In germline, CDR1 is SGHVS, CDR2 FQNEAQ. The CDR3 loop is CASSQTVGTPLKGGYTF. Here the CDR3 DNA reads TGTGCCAGCAGTCAAACGGTTGGGACACCCCTAAAGGGAGGCTACACCTTC.

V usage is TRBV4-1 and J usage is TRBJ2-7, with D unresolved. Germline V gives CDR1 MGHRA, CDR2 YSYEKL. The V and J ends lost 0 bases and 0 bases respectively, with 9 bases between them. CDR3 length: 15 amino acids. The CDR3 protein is CASSQERYRSYEQYF. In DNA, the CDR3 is TGCGCCAGCAGCCAAGAGCGCTACCGCTCCTACGAGCAGTACTTC.

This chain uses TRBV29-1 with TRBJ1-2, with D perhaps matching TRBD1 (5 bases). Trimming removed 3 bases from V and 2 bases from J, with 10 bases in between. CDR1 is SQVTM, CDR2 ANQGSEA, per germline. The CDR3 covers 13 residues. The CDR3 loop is CSVDNRLNYGYTF. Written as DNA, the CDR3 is TGCAGCGTTGATAACAGGCTGAACTATGGCTACACCTTC. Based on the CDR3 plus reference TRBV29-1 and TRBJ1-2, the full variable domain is SAVISQKPSRDICQRGTSLTIQCQVDSQVTMMFWYRQQPGQSLTLIATANQGSEATYESGFVIDKFPISRPNLTFSTLTVSNMSPEDSSIYLCSVDNRLNYGYTFGSGTRLTVV.

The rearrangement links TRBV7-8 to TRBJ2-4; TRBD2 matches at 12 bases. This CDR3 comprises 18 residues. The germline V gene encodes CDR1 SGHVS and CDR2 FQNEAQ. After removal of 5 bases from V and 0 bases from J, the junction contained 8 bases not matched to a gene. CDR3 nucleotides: TGTGCCAGCAGCAAGACTAGCGGGGGTGGGTTAGCCAAAAACATTCAGTACTTC. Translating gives CASSKTSGGGLAKNIQYF.

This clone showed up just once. The DNA for the CDR3 is TGTGCCAGCAGTGAGGGCCAAGAAAATGAAAAACTGTTTTTT. This gives the protein CASSEGQENEKLFF. The chain has TRBV2 and TRBJ1-4; D is unclear. Germline values: CDR1 SNHLY, CDR2 FYNNEI. This CDR3 comprises 14 residues. V lost 3 bases, J lost 5 bases, and 10 bases lay in between. Based on the CDR3 plus reference TRBV2 and TRBJ1-4, the full variable domain is EPEVTQTPSHQVTQMGQEVILRCVPISNHLYFYWYRQILGQKVEFLVSFYNNEISEKSEIFDDQFSVERPDGSNFTLKIRSTKLEDSAMYFCASSEGQENEKLFFGSGTQLSVL.

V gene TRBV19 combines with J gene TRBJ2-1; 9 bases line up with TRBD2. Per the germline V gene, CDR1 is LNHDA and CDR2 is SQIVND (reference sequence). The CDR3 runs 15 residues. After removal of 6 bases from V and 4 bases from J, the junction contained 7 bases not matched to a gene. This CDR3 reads CASSGQREEYNEQFF. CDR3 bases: TGTGCCAGTAGCGGACAGCGGGAGGAGTACAATGAGCAGTTCTTC.

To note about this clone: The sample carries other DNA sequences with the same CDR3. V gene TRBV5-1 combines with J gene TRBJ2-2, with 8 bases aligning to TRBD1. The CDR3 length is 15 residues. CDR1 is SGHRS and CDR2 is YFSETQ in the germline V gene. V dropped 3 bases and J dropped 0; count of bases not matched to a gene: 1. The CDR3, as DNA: TGCGCCAGCAGCTCGGACAGGGCGAACACCGGGGAGCTGTTTTTT. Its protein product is CASSSDRANTGELFF.

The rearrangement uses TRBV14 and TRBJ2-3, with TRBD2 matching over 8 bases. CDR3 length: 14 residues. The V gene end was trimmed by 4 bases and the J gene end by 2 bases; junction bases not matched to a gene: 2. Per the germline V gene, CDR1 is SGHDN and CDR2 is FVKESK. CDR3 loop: CASSLAGFTDTQYF. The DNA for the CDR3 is TGTGCCAGCAGCCTAGCGGGATTCACAGATACGCAGTATTTT.

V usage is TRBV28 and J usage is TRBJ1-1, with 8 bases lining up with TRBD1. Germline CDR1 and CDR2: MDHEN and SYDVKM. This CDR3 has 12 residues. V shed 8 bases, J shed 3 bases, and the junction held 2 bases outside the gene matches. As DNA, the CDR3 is TGTGCCAGCGAACAGGGGGACACTGAAGCTTTCTTT. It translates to CASEQGDTEAFF.

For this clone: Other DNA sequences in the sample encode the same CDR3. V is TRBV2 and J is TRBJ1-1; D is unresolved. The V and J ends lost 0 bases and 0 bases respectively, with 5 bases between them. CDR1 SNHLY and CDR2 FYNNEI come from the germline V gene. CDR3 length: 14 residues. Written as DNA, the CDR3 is TGTGCCAGCAGTGAAGCTCGGGTGAACACTGAAGCTTTCTTT. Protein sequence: CASSEARVNTEAFF. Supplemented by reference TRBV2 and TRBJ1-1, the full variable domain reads EPEVTQTPSHQVTQMGQEVILRCVPISNHLYFYWYRQILGQKVEFLVSFYNNEISEKSEIFDDQFSVERPDGSNFTLKIRSTKLEDSAMYFCASSEARVNTEAFFGQGTRLTVV.

The CDR3 DNA follows: TGCGCCAGCAGCTCGACAGAAAACTATGGCTACACCTTC. This sequence encodes CASSSTENYGYTF. The chain has TRBV5-1 and TRBJ1-2; TRBD1 might be the D (5 bases). Germline V gene lookup returns CDR1 SGHRS and CDR2 YFSETQ. V was trimmed by 3 bases and J by 2 bases, leaving 8 bases between them. The CDR3 length is 13 residues.

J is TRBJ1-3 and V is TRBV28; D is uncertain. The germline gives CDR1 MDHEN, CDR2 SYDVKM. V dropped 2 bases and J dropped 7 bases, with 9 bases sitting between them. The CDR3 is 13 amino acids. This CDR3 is CASSLGGLNTIYF. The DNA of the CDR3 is TGTGCCAGCAGTTTAGGAGGCCTTAACACCATATATTTT.